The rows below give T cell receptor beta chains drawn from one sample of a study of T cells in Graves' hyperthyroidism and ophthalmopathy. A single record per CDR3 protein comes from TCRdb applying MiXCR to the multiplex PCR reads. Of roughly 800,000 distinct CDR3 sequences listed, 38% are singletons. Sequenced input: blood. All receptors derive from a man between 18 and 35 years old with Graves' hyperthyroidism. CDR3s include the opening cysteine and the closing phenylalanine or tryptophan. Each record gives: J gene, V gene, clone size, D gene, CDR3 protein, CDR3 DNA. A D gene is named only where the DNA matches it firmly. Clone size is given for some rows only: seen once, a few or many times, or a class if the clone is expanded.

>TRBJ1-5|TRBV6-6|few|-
CASSYQDSNQPQHF
TGTGCCAGCAGTTACCAGGATAGCAATCAGCCCCAGCATTTT
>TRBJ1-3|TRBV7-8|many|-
CASSLAAGYGNTIYF
TGTGCCAGCAGCTTAGCGGCGGGATATGGAAACACCATATATTTT
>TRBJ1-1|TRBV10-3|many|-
CAISESRTANTEAFF
TGTGCCATCAGTGAGTCGAGGACGGCGAACACTGAAGCTTTCTTT
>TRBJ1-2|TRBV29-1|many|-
CSVGEVTNYGYTF
TGCAGCGTTGGAGAAGTTACTAACTATGGCTACACCTTC
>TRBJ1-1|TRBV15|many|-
CATSRGRGQRTEAFF
TGTGCCACCAGCAGAGGAAGGGGCCAGCGGACTGAAGCTTTCTTT
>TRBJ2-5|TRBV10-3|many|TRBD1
CAISDPGQGETQYF
TGTGCCATCAGTGACCCGGGACAGGGTGAGACCCAGTACTTC
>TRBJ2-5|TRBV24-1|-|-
CASSFVGGGLKETQYF
TGTGCCAGCAGTTTCGTGGGGGGGGGGCTTAAAGAGACCCAGTACTTC
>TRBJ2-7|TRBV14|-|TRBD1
CASSQGLGQGSEQYF
TGTGCCAGCAGCCAAGGCTTGGGACAGGGTTCCGAGCAGTACTTC
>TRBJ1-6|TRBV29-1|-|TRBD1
CSVTGTGASPLHF
TGCAGCGTTACCGGGACAGGGGCATCACCCCTCCACTTT
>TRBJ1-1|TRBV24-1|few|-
CASTGPLRDTEAFF
TGTGCCAGCACCGGACCTTTGAGGGACACTGAAGCTTTCTTT
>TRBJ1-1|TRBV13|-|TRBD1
CASSLEGGDSEAFF
TGTGCCAGCAGCTTAGAGGGAGGGGACAGTGAAGCTTTCTTT
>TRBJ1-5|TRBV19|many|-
CASSRGVNNQPQHF
TGTGCCAGTAGCAGAGGGGTTAACAATCAGCCCCAGCATTTT
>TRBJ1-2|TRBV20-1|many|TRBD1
CSASGTGPYGYTF
TGCAGTGCCTCCGGGACAGGGCCCTATGGCTACACCTTC
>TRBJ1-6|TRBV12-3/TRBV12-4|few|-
CASRGPAGFALHF
TGTGCCAGCAGGGGACCCGCGGGTTTTGCCCTCCACTTT
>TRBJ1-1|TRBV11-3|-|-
CATSEGMYTEAFF
TGTGCCACCTCTGAGGGGATGTACACTGAAGCTTTCTTT
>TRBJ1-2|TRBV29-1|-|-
CSSRPTANYGYTF
TGCAGCTCCAGACCCACAGCTAACTATGGCTACACCTTC
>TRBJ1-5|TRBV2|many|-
CASSVSVSNQPQHF
TGTGCCAGCAGTGTATCTGTGAGCAATCAGCCCCAGCATTTT
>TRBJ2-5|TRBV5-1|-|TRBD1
CASSEGQGLSKTQYF
TGCGCCAGCAGCGAGGGACAGGGGTTATCGAAGACCCAGTACTTC
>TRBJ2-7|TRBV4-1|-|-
CASSQGWGDEQYF
TGCGCCAGCAGCCAAGGCTGGGGAGACGAGCAGTACTTC
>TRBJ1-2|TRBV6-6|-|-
CASSYNPQGYGYTF
TGTGCCAGCAGTTACAACCCGCAGGGATACGGCTACACCTTC
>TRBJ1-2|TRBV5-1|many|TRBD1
CASSLVGGYYGYTF
TGCGCCAGCAGCTTGGTAGGGGGCTATTATGGCTACACCTTC
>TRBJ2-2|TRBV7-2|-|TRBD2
CASSTAEGTSITGELFF
TGTGCCAGCAGCACGGCGGAGGGGACTAGCATTACCGGGGAGCTGTTTTTT
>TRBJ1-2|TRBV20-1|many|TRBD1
CSAPGTGVAGYTF
TGCAGTGCTCCCGGGACAGGGGTGGCTGGCTACACCTTC
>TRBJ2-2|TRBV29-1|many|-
CSVAGSNTGELFF
TGCAGCGTTGCCGGGTCGAACACCGGGGAGCTGTTTTTT
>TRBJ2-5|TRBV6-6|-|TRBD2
CASAEGLAGEIQETQYF
TGTGCCAGCGCCGAGGGGCTAGCGGGAGAGATCCAAGAGACCCAGTACTTC
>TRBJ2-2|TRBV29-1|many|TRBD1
CSVSEGARPDGELFF
TGCAGCGTTTCCGAGGGGGCTAGACCAGACGGGGAGCTGTTTTTT
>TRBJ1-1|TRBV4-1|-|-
CASSQPTGYEAFF
TGCGCCAGCAGCCAGCCCACAGGGTATGAAGCTTTCTTT
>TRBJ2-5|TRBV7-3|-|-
CASSQTPGPGETQYF
TGCGCCAGCAGCCAGACCCCGGGACCCGGGGAGACCCAGTACTTC
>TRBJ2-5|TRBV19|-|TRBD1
CASSIPDRRQETQYF
TGTGCCAGTAGTATACCGGACAGGAGGCAAGAGACCCAGTACTTC
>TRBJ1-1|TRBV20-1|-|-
CSARIRLEAFF
TGCAGTGCTAGAATAAGATTAGAAGCTTTCTTT
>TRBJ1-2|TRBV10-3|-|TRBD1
CAIGTGVYGYTF
TGTGCCATCGGGACAGGGGTCTACGGCTACACCTTC
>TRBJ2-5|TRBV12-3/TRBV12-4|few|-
CASSFRQAQETQYF
TGTGCCAGCAGTTTTCGCCAGGCCCAAGAGACCCAGTACTTC
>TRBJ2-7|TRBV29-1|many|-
CSIGETTYEQYF
TGCAGCATAGGGGAGACCACCTACGAGCAGTACTTC
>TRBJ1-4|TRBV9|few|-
CASSAAAYPGRGDEKLFF
TGTGCCAGCAGCGCCGCAGCATATCCGGGTCGCGGGGATGAAAAACTGTTTTTT
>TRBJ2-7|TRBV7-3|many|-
CASSLTGNYEQYF
TGTGCCAGCAGCTTAACGGGAAACTACGAGCAGTACTTC
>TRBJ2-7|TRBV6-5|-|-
CASSYSKEGGYEQYF
TGTGCCAGCAGTTACTCGAAGGAGGGCGGCTACGAGCAGTACTTC
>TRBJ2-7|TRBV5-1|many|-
CASSLAGSSSYEQYF
TGCGCCAGCAGCTTGGCTGGGTCGTCCTCCTACGAGCAGTACTTC
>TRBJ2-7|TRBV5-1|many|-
CASSLVIAGTYEQYF
TGCGCCAGCAGCTTGGTTATTGCAGGTACCTACGAGCAGTACTTC
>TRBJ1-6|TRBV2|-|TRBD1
CASSGDRVYNSPLHF
TGTGCCAGCAGTGGGGACAGGGTCTATAATTCACCCCTCCACTTT
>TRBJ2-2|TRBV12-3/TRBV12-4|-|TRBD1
CASSLGQGISTGELFF
TGTGCCAGCAGTTTGGGACAGGGGATATCCACCGGGGAGCTGTTTTTT
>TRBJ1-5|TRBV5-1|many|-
CASSLGPLGDQPQHF
TGCGCCAGCAGCTTGGGACCCCTAGGCGATCAGCCCCAGCATTTT
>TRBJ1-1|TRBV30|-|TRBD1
CAWNRGPLNTEAFF
TGTGCCTGGAACAGGGGACCCCTGAACACTGAAGCTTTCTTT
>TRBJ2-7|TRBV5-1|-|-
CASSPATSFVPEEQYF
TGCGCCAGCTCCCCCGCAACTAGTTTCGTCCCGGAGGAGCAGTACTTC
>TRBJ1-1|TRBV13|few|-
CASSLSPQGNTEAFF
TGTGCCAGCAGCCTGTCCCCTCAGGGGAACACTGAAGCTTTCTTT
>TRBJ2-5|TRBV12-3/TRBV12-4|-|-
CASSFNGFEPQYF
TGTGCCAGCAGCTTTAACGGGTTCGAGCCCCAGTACTTC
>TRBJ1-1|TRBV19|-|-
CASSFQPGGDTEAFF
TGTGCCAGTAGCTTTCAACCGGGAGGGGACACTGAAGCTTTCTTT
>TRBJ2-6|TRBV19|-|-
CASTRDPFRSGANVPTF
TGTGCCAGTACGAGGGATCCGTTTCGGTCTGGGGCCAACGTCCCGACTTTC
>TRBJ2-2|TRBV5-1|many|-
CASSFVGELFF
TGCGCCAGCAGCTTTGTCGGGGAGCTGTTTTTT
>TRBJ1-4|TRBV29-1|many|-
CSGLTGPSNEKLFF
TGCAGCGGCCTTACGGGACCGAGTAATGAAAAACTGTTTTTT
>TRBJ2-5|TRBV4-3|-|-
CASSQESSGWETQYF
TGCGCCAGCAGCCAAGAATCCAGCGGATGGGAGACCCAGTACTTC
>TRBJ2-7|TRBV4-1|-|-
CASSQGSGTEGIWEQYF
TGCGCCAGCAGCCAAGGATCAGGAACCGAGGGGATATGGGAGCAGTACTTC
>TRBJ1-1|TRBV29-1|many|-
CSADLDRSPAAFF
TGCAGCGCCGACCTGGACCGTTCTCCCGCAGCTTTCTTT
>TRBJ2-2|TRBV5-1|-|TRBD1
CASSSGTGRSGELFF
TGCGCCAGCAGTTCCGGGACAGGGAGGTCCGGGGAGCTGTTTTTT
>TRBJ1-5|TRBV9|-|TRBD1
CASSTGQGQNYQPQHF
TGTGCCAGCAGCACTGGACAGGGGCAGAACTATCAGCCCCAGCATTTT
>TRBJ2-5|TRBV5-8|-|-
CASSLVEGMETQYF
TGTGCCAGCAGCTTGGTCGAGGGGATGGAGACCCAGTACTTC
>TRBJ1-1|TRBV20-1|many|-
CSARARGGITEAFF
TGCAGTGCCCGGGCCAGGGGAGGAATCACTGAAGCTTTCTTT